This TCR beta chain was sequenced during a study of cytomegalovirus exposure and HLA in healthy donors. Regarding the study as a whole: Accurate prediction of most subjects' HLA-A and HLA-B alleles from TCR beta sequences was reported.

Concerning this clone: Its target is not known.

Primers for the PCR totalled 60 Vbeta and 13 Jbeta. Assay used: immunoSEQ multiplex PCR; TCRdb lists only in-frame clones, some missing. The sample consists of 150,000 to 200,000 clones, around 90% of them appearing once. The CDR3 length is 13 residues. V was shortened by 3 bases and J by 3 bases, with 9 bases between the two germline ends. Germline lookup yields CDR1 MNHEY and CDR2 SMNVEV (reference sequence). The receptor was derived from a boy between 2 and 10 years old in good health and CMV-seronegative. The sample was PBMCs. V and J are TRBV27 and TRBJ2-7, with D possibly being TRBD2 (6 bases). The CDR3 DNA is TGTGCCAGCAGTTTTCGACTAGACTACGAGCAGTACTTC. It encodes CASSFRLDYEQYF.